These 2 T cell receptor beta chains were sequenced from one sample in a study of blood T cells in healthy people across ages. Next came a second PCR, run for roughly 6 to 11 cycles, which used a sample-barcoded 5' primer along with a J-beta primer mix. TCRdb reprocessed the 5' RACE reads with MiXCR, giving one entry per CDR3 protein. The sample consists of a few hundred thousand distinct CDR3 sequences, roughly a quarter of them appearing once. The same data also went into a second study, on T cells of mothers and their children.

Sequencing input: blood. The origin of the receptors is a boy between 2 and 10 years old in good health.

In its sample, this clonotype was seen once. The chain employs TRBV29-1 and TRBJ2-7; 8 positions agree with TRBD2. V trimming: 6 bases; J trimming: 5 bases; junction bases outside the gene matches: 6. This CDR3 spans 12 amino acids. Germline CDR1 is SQVTM and CDR2 is ANQGSEA. CDR3 in DNA: TGCAGCGTCCTAGCGGGTTCTCACGAGCAGTACTTC. Protein: CSVLAGSHEQYF.

The chain employs TRBV2 and TRBJ1-5; 8 bases line up with TRBD1. The CDR3 loop spans 13 amino acids. V lost 8 bases, J lost 7 bases, and 7 bases stayed unmatched. CDR1 is SNHLY, CDR2 FYNNEI, per germline. The CDR3 is CASADRGGQPQHF. The CDR3 DNA is TGTGCCAGCGCCGACAGGGGAGGACAGCCCCAGCATTTT. The full variable domain, in which reference TRBV2 and TRBJ1-5 provide the parts outside the CDR3, is EPEVTQTPSHQVTQMGQEVILRCVPISNHLYFYWYRQILGQKVEFLVSFYNNEISEKSEIFDDQFSVERPDGSNFTLKIRSTKLEDSAMYFCASADRGGQPQHFGDGTRLSIL.